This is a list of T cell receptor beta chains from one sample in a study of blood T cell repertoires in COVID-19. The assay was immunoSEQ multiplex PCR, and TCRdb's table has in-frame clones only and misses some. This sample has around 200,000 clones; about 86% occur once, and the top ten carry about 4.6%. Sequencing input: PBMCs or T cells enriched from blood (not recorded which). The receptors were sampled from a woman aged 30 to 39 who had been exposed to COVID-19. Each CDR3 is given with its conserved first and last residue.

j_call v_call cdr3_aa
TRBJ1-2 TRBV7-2 CASSAPLGQNLNYGYTF
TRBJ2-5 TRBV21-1 CASSNGDRGRQETQYF
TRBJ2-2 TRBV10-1 CASSQVVSGELFF
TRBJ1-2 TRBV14 CASSQVASGGYGYTF
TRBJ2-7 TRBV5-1 CASSSLAGVSYEQYF
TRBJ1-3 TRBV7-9 CASSLADSSGNTIYF
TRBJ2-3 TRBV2 CASSETGGTDTQYF
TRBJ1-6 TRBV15 CATSSGVPPLHF
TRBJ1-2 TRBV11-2 CASSLGGQGNYGYTF
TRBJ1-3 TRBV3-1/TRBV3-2 CASSQGTPGNTIYF
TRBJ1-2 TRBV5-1 CASSQTGEDGYTF
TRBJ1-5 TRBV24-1 CATGATDGQPQHF
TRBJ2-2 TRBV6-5 CASSYSGAPNTGELFF
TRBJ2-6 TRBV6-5 CASSARAGANVLTF
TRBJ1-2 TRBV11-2 CASSLGGGPGYGYTF
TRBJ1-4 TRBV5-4 CASSPTGGGEKLFF
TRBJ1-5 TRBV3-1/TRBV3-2 CASSRGTGGEQPQHF
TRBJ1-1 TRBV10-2 CASRGTENTEAFF
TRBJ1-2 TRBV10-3 CAIRPDRDNGYTF
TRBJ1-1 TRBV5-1 CASSRTGQGAMNTEAFF
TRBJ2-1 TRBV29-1 CSVTRLAGGFGNEQFF
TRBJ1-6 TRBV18 CASSPLGDSPLHF
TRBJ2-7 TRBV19 CASSIGSAYEQYF
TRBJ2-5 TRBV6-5 CASTIRWGRQETQYF
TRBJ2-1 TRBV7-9 CASSLMDGTSGGYSEQFF
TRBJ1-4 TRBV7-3 CASSPGGNEKLFF
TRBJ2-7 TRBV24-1 CATSAPGTGGEEQYF
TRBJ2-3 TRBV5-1 CASSLAGGPPDTQYF
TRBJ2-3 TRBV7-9 CASRRLAGSTDTQYF
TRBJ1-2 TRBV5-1 CASSTHYGVSSNYGYTF
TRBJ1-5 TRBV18 CASSTGRAGNQPQHF
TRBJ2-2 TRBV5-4 CASSVLAGGTNTGELFF
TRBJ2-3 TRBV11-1 CASSFPSSGRTDTQYF
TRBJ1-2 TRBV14 CASSLGIYGYTF
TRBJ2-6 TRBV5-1 CASSPDGQGAGANVLTF
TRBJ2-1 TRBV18 CASSPPVANEQFF
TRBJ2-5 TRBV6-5 CASMGDRPKETQYF
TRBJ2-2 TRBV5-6 CASSLGQSNTGELFF
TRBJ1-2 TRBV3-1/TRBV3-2 CASRKQGGDESYTF
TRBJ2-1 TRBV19 CASSIGRGPYNEQFF
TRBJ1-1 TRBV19 CASSIDGTGFSMNTEAFF
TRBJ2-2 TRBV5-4 CASSLGQGASGELFF
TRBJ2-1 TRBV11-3 CATQIIGYNEQFF
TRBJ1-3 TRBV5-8 CASSLSYSGNTIYF
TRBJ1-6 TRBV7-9 CASSVQGASYNSPLHF
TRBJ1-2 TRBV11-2 CASSRQGDYGYTF
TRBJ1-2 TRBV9 CASSQTGFYGYTF
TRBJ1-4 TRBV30 CAWSLGALQEKLFF
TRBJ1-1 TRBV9 CASSAIQGSPMNTEAFF
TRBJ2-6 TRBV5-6 CASSATVSGANVLTF
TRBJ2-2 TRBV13 CASSIRTSGGTGELFF
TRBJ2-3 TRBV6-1 CASSELAGVTDTQYF
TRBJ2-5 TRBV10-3 CAINPGLGETQYF
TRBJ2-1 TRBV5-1 CASSPRAPEGEQFF
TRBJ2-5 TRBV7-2 CASSLLAGQETQYF